A selection of T cell receptor beta chains follows, all from one sample in a study of T-cell reconstitution after alpha-beta-depleted transplantation in children. TCRdb reprocessed the PCR reads via MiXCR and lists one record per CDR3 protein. The sample records 490,000 or so distinct CDR3 sequences, about 10% being singletons. Sample: PBMCs, taken before TCRalphabeta/CD19-depleted stem cell transplant. The source of these receptors is a child between 2 and 9 years old with inherited bone marrow failure, due to receive a stem cell transplant. CDR3s include the opening cysteine and the closing phenylalanine or tryptophan. D genes are given only for firm matches. Only part of the rows carry a size: once, few, many, or a class if the clone is expanded.

many	TRBV15	TRBJ2-3	NA	TGTGCCACCAGCAGAGTCAAAGCGGATACGCAGTATTTT	CATSRVKADTQYF
many	TRBV29-1	TRBJ2-5	NA	TGCAGCGTTGAACGCCCGGGCCAAGAGACCCAGTACTTC	CSVERPGQETQYF
many	TRBV7-8	TRBJ2-1	TRBD2	TGTGCCAGCAGCTATTCAGGACTAGCCCACAATGAGCAGTTCTTC	CASSYSGLAHNEQFF
many	TRBV7-9	TRBJ1-4	NA	TGTGCCAGCAGCCAGCGGAGCGATTATAATGAAAAACTGTTTTTT	CASSQRSDYNEKLFF
many	TRBV20-1	TRBJ2-5	TRBD2	TGCAGTTTCGAGGAGGGACTAGCGGGCGGTCGGGAGACCCAGTACTTC	CSFEEGLAGGRETQYF
few	TRBV10-3	TRBJ2-7	NA	TGTGCCATCAGTGCCCCGGGACGGACCTACGAGCAGTACTTC	CAISAPGRTYEQYF
many	TRBV2	TRBJ2-1	TRBD2	TGTGCCTGCACAGGAGACCCGACTAGCGGGAACAATGAGCAGTTCTTC	CACTGDPTSGNNEQFF
NA	TRBV20-1	TRBJ2-1	NA	TGCTGTGCTAGAGACGCTTTACCCAGCTCCTACAATGAGCAGTTCTTC	CCARDALPSSYNEQFF
many	TRBV20-1	TRBJ2-5	NA	TGCAGTGCTAGAGACGGGGGCTGGGAGACCCAGTACTTC	CSARDGGWETQYF
NA	TRBV5-6	TRBJ2-5	NA	TGTGCCAGCAGCTTGACGGCGAGTGTGGAGACCCAGTACTTC	CASSLTASVETQYF
many	TRBV24-1	TRBJ2-2	TRBD1	TGTGCCACCAGTGACTGGGACAGCCTGAGTACCGGGGAGCTGTTTTTT	CATSDWDSLSTGELFF
many	TRBV5-1	TRBJ2-5	TRBD2	TGCGCCAGCAGCGCGGGACTAGCGTTCCAAGAGACCCAGTACTTC	CASSAGLAFQETQYF
NA	TRBV5-1	TRBJ1-5	NA	TGCGCCAGCAGCCCGACCCCGCAGGGAAGCAATCAGCCCCAGCATTTT	CASSPTPQGSNQPQHF
many	TRBV29-1	TRBJ2-3	TRBD2	TGCAGCGTCCCACTAGCGGCCTCCCCCTTTCACACAGATACGCAGTATTTT	CSVPLAASPFHTDTQYF
many	TRBV20-1	TRBJ1-5	NA	TGCAGTGCTAGGGAGGGAGAGGCTCAGCCCCAGCATTTT	CSAREGEAQPQHF
many	TRBV9	TRBJ2-3	NA	TGTGCCAGCAGCGTAGAGGGTGGAGGAGGAGATACGCAGTATTTT	CASSVEGGGGDTQYF
many	TRBV12-3/TRBV12-4	TRBJ2-5	TRBD2	TGTGCCAGCAGCGTAGCGGGAGGGCCCGAGACCCAGTACTTC	CASSVAGGPETQYF
many	TRBV28	TRBJ2-7	NA	TGTGCCACTCACTCTCGGGGGTTGGGAGACGAGCAGTACTTC	CATHSRGLGDEQYF
many	TRBV20-1	TRBJ2-3	NA	TGCAGTGCTCCTGCTAGCGGCACAGATACGCAGTATTTT	CSAPASGTDTQYF
NA	TRBV20-1	TRBJ2-5	NA	TGCAGTGCTAGAGGAGTCCCAACGGGATGGACCCAGTACTTC	CSARGVPTGWTQYF
many	TRBV29-1	TRBJ2-5	TRBD2	TGCAGCGTTGGATGGCTAGCGGGAGAATACGGGGGGGAGACCCAGTACTTC	CSVGWLAGEYGGETQYF
many	TRBV15	TRBJ2-7	TRBD1	TGTGCCACCAGCTTCCACAGGGGAAGGCTCTACGAGCAGTACTTC	CATSFHRGRLYEQYF
few	TRBV5-1	TRBJ2-1	NA	TGCGCCAGCAGCTTGGACCCACTCCTAGGGACACAGTTCTTC	CASSLDPLLGTQFF